These 29 T cell receptor beta chains were sequenced from one sample in a study of identical twins. MiXCR, run by TCRdb on the 5' RACE reads, gives a single entry per CDR3 protein. The sample consists of more than 1.5 million distinct CDR3 sequences, about 32% of them appearing once. Sequenced input: cord blood. These TCRs come from a newborn girl in good health.

The chain recombines TRBV20-1 with TRBJ2-3; 8 positions agree with TRBD2. Germline V gene lookup returns CDR1 DFQATT and CDR2 SNEGSKA (reference sequence). CDR3 size: 13 residues. V lost 2 bases and J lost 8; bases outside the gene matches: 6. The CDR3 DNA reads TGCAGTGCTAGAATGGCCGGGAGGGGTACGCAGTATTTT. Amino acid sequence: CSARMAGRGTQYF.

A remark on this clonotype: The junction shows a germline mismatch at one end, possibly a read error. This chain uses TRBV5-1 with TRBJ2-5, with 7 bases identical to TRBD1. The CDR3 consists of 15 residues. Germline V gene data show CDR1 as SGHRS and CDR2 as YFSETQ. CDR3 amino acids: CASSTWTGLSYEQDF. The CDR3 DNA follows: TGCGCCAGCAGCACGTGGACAGGCCTATCCTACGAGCAGGACTTC.

This clonotype has a handful of counts. The J gene is TRBJ2-3, the V gene TRBV20-1; D may correspond to TRBD1 or TRBD2 (6 bases each). Trimming took 3 bases from V and 1 from J, leaving 17 bases between them. The CDR3 runs 16 residues. Germline V lookup: CDR1 DFQATT, CDR2 SNEGSKA (reference sequence). The CDR3 region is CSASPAVRGRTDTQYF. CDR3 coding DNA: TGCAGTGCTAGTCCCGCGGTACGGGGGCGCACAGATACGCAGTATTTT.

With respect to this clonotype: Given a much more abundant clone one base away, this may be a read error. The J gene is TRBJ1-1, the V gene TRBV2, with D possibly being TRBD1 (5 bases). The CDR3 length is 11 residues. Germline lookup yields CDR1 SNHLY and CDR2 FYNNEI. The CDR3 here is CASSTGTESFF. The DNA of the CDR3 is TGTGCCAGCAGTACAGGCACTGAATCTTTCTTT. Drawing the rest from reference TRBV2 and TRBJ1-1, the complete variable domain is EPEVTQTPSHQVTQMGQEVILRCVPISNHLYFYWYRQILGQKVEFLVSFYNNEISEKSEIFDDQFSVERPDGSNFTLKIRSTKLEDSAMYFCASSTGTESFFGQGTRLTVV.

This chain links TRBV27 with TRBJ2-5; D is uncertain. This CDR3 spans 15 amino acids. The germline V gene has CDR1 MNHEY and CDR2 SMNVEV (reference sequence). With 5 bases removed from V and 0 bases from J, the gap between germline ends came to 13 bases. In nucleotides, the CDR3 is TGTGCCAGCAGTCCCCTTGGACCGTACCAAGAGACCCAGTACTTC. Translating gives CASSPLGPYQETQYF.

The chain links TRBV5-5 to TRBJ2-5, with 9 bases fitting TRBD1. The CDR3 is 15 residues long. Germline V gene lookup returns CDR1 SGHKS and CDR2 YYEKEE (reference sequence). V dropped 3 bases and J dropped 2; count of bases not matched to a gene: 5. CDR3 sequence (DNA): TGTGCCAGCAGCTCCGGACAGGGGCTTCAAGAGACCCAGTACTTC. This codes for CASSSGQGLQETQYF. Together with reference TRBV5-5 and TRBJ2-5, the CDR3 gives the full variable domain: DAGVTQSPTHLIKTRGQQVTLRCSPISGHKSVSWYQQVLGQGPQFIFQYYEKEERGRGNFPDRFSARQFPNYSSELNVNALLLGDSALYLCASSSGQGLQETQYFGPGTRLLVL.

This clonotype was counted at least ten times. The chain uses TRBV6-5 and TRBJ2-1; D gene uncertain. Trimming stripped 0 bases from V and 6 bases from J, with 6 bases between. Germline lookup yields CDR1 MNHEY and CDR2 SVGAGI. The CDR3 contains 13 residues. CDR3 loop: CASSYSTPNEQFF. DNA of the CDR3: TGTGCCAGCAGTTACTCGACGCCCAATGAGCAGTTCTTC.

The rearrangement joins TRBV7-8 to TRBJ1-5, with a tentative D call TRBD1 (5 bases). From germline, CDR1 is SGHVS and CDR2 FQNEAQ. The CDR3 consists of 15 residues. Trimming took off 4 bases at V and 2 bases at J, with 12 bases between the two ends. The CDR3 loop is CASSSGGSGNQPQHF. The CDR3 DNA is TGTGCCAGCAGCTCCGGGGGAAGTGGCAATCAGCCCCAGCATTTT. The variable domain in full, completed from reference TRBV7-8 and TRBJ1-5, reads GAGVSQSPRYKVAKRGQDVALRCDPISGHVSLFWYQQALGQGPEFLTYFQNEAQLDKSGLPSDRFFAERPEGSVSTLKIQRTQQEDSAVYLCASSSGGSGNQPQHFGDGTRLSIL.

This clonotype was counted only a few times. DNA of the CDR3: TGTGCCAGCAGCCAAGATGGTTGGAGTAATTCACCCCTCCACTTT. Translating it yields CASSQDGWSNSPLHF. The V call is TRBV4-2, the J call TRBJ1-6; unclear D gene. Germline CDR1 reads LGHNA; CDR2 reads YNFKEQ. V was cut by 0 bases and J by 6 bases, with 9 bases left in between. The CDR3 is made up of 15 amino acids.

This rearrangement joins TRBV2 to TRBJ2-1, with TRBD1 as a possible D gene (5 bases). This CDR3 region has 13 residues. V gave up 6 bases and J gave up 5 bases, with 11 bases separating them. Germline CDR1 is SNHLY and CDR2 is FYNNEI. The CDR3 region has the DNA TGTGCCAGCAGGGCCACAGGTCACAATGAGCAGTTCTTC. Translation gives CASRATGHNEQFF.

This clonotype showed up just a few times. The chain couples TRBV6-2 or TRBV6-3 to TRBJ1-6; tentatively, D is TRBD1 (5 bases). This CDR3 region has 12 residues. V lost 2 bases and J lost 14, with 10 bases in between. Germline CDR1 is MNHEY and CDR2 is SVGEGT. The CDR3 here is CASSYRRVSLHF. CDR3 DNA: TGTGCCAGCAGTTACCGCAGGGTGTCCCTCCACTTT.

The rearrangement links TRBV19 to TRBJ2-4; TRBD1 aligns across 7 bases. Judging by the DNA end, TRBJ2-7 fits better; the J call may be wrong. CDR1 LNHDA and CDR2 SQIVND come from the germline V gene (reference sequence). The CDR3 runs 13 residues. The CDR3 loop reads CASSRDRTCEQYF. Written as DNA, the CDR3 is TGTGCCAGTAGTCGGGACAGAACCTGCGAGCAGTACTTC.

CDR3 amino acids: CASSLLTATNEKLFF. For the CDR3, the DNA is TGTGCCAGCAGTCTCTTGACGGCAACTAATGAAAAACTGTTTTTT. This chain links TRBV25-1 with TRBJ1-4, with D unresolved. V was shortened by 5 bases and J by 0 bases, with 10 bases between the two germline ends. The CDR3 totals 15 residues. Germline loops: CDR1 MGHDK, CDR2 SYGVNS.

This clonotype appeared a few times. The rearrangement links TRBV29-1 to TRBJ1-1, with D maybe TRBD1 (6 bases). The CDR3 sequence is 13 residues long. The V and J ends lost 6 bases and 2 bases respectively, with 13 bases between them. Germline CDR1 is SQVTM and CDR2 is ANQGSEA. For the CDR3, the DNA is TGCAGCGTCGGTTTACAGGGCAACACTGAAGCTTTCTTT. Translated: CSVGLQGNTEAFF. The complete variable domain, with remaining parts taken from reference TRBV29-1 and TRBJ1-1, reads SAVISQKPSRDICQRGTSLTIQCQVDSQVTMMFWYRQQPGQSLTLIATANQGSEATYESGFVIDKFPISRPNLTFSTLTVSNMSPEDSSIYLCSVGLQGNTEAFFGQGTRLTVV.

This sequence joins TRBV20-1 and TRBJ2-5; 7 bases are a match to TRBD1. The assigned J gene may be wrong: the sequence end matches TRBJ2-7 better. Germline values: CDR1 DFQATT, CDR2 SNEGSKA (reference sequence). The CDR3 spans 13 residues. This CDR3 reads CSARGGQNYEQYF. CDR3 coding DNA: TGCAGTGCTAGAGGGGGACAGAACTACGAGCAGTACTTC.

This sequence joins TRBV6-1 and TRBJ1-1, with 7 bases matching TRBD1. Germline V gives CDR1 MNHNS, CDR2 SASEGT. V shed 0 bases and J 1 base; nucleotides not matched to a gene: 8. CDR3 size: 17 residues. CDR3 in DNA: TGTGCCAGCAGTGAAGCCGGCAGGGGGAGGGGGAACACTGAAGCTTTCTTT. Translation gives CASSEAGRGRGNTEAFF.

This chain links TRBV6-6 with TRBJ1-5; 7 bases align to TRBD1. Unmatched junction bases numbered 7, after V lost 2 bases and J lost 0 bases. CDR3 size: 17 residues. Germline-derived CDR1 and CDR2 are MNHNY and SVGAGI (reference sequence). This CDR3 reads CASSYTYGQDSNQPQHF. In nucleotides, the CDR3 is TGTGCCAGCAGTTACACCTATGGACAGGATAGCAATCAGCCCCAGCATTTT.

This clonotype was counted once. The rearrangement uses TRBV21-1 and TRBJ2-3. TRBV21-1 is a listed pseudogene. This CDR3 comprises 12 residues. CDR3 sequence: CASEQGTDTQYF. DNA of the CDR3: TGTGCCAGCGAGCAGGGGACAGATACGCAGTATTTT.

The V gene is TRBV20-1, the J gene TRBJ2-7, with D tentatively TRBD1 (5 bases). The CDR3 contains 13 residues. The V end lost 3 bases, the J end lost 7 bases, and 16 bases lay between the germline ends. Germline assignment: CDR1 DFQATT and CDR2 SNEGSKA (reference sequence). The CDR3 loop reads CSASTGSYNEQYF. CDR3 DNA sequence: TGCAGTGCTAGCACAGGCTCCTACAATGAGCAGTACTTC.

The chain has TRBV28 and TRBJ2-1; no clear D. The germline V and J ends were trimmed by 1 base and 5 bases, with 18 bases remaining between them. The CDR3 is made up of 17 amino acids. Germline CDR1 and CDR2: MDHEN and SYDVKM. This chain's CDR3 is CASSLFPSRRRNNEQFF. Written as DNA, the CDR3 is TGTGCCAGCAGTTTATTCCCCTCTAGGAGAAGGAACAATGAGCAGTTCTTC.

J is TRBJ1-1 and V is TRBV20-1; D remains ambiguous. The ends were cut back, 3 bases at V and 0 bases at J, with 5 bases in the middle. Germline CDR1 and CDR2: DFQATT and SNEGSKA (reference sequence). The CDR3 runs 12 residues. CDR3 sequence: CSASPVNTEAFF. The CDR3 DNA follows: TGCAGTGCTAGTCCGGTGAACACTGAAGCTTTCTTT.

The genes are TRBV20-1 and TRBJ1-4; D is perhaps TRBD1 (6 bases). Trimming removed 5 bases at V and 3 bases at J, with 19 bases between. This CDR3 is built from 16 residues. Germline assignment: CDR1 DFQATT and CDR2 SNEGSKA (reference sequence). CDR3 sequence (DNA): TGCAGTGCTCCTCCCCGCCGGACAGCTGCTAATGAAAAACTGTTTTTT. It specifies CSAPPRRTAANEKLFF.

This clonotype was detected only a few times. The chain has TRBV21-1 and TRBJ2-4; the D call of TRBD1 is as the table states it, not checked on the DNA. TRBV21-1 is a pseudogene. The CDR3 is made up of 18 amino acids. The CDR3 protein is CASSKVGARGSAKNIQYF. In DNA, the CDR3 is TGTGCCAGCAGCAAAGTGGGGGCCAGGGGCTCAGCCAAAAACATTCAGTACTTC.

As for this clonotype: This may stem from a read error, because a much larger clone lies one nucleotide away. The chain combines TRBV4-2 with TRBJ2-7; D gene uncertain. The V and J ends lost 3 bases and 3 bases respectively, with 12 bases between them. Germline V gene lookup returns CDR1 LGHNA and CDR2 YNFKEQ. There are 14 residues in the CDR3. The CDR3 DNA reads TGTGCCAGCAGCCATGATTTTGGCAGCTACGAGCAGTACTTC. Its translation: CASSHDFGSYEQYF.

The gene calls are TRBV20-1 and TRBJ2-7; 12 bases agree with TRBD2. The CDR3 totals 14 residues. Trimming took 5 bases from V and 0 from J; bases not matched to a gene: 2. Germline lookup yields CDR1 DFQATT and CDR2 SNEGSKA (reference sequence). CDR3 amino acids: CSAQTSGSSYEQYF. CDR3 nucleotide sequence: TGCAGTGCTCAGACTAGCGGGAGCTCCTACGAGCAGTACTTC.

In this sample, this clonotype turned up a few times. The chain links TRBV29-1 to TRBJ2-5; no clear D gene. The germline CDR1 and CDR2 sequences are SQVTM and ANQGSEA. The CDR3 totals 12 residues. Trimming pared 2 bases from V and 2 bases from J, leaving 6 bases between. DNA for the CDR3: TGCAGCGTTGAATTGGAGCAAGAGACCCAGTACTTC. Amino acids: CSVELEQETQYF.

This clonotype showed up just a few times. The chain links TRBV3-1 to TRBJ2-3; 8 nucleotides align to TRBD2. Unmatched junction bases numbered 9, after V lost 8 bases and J lost 8 bases. Germline values: CDR1 LGHDT, CDR2 YNNKEL (reference sequence). The CDR3 totals 13 residues. CDR3 protein: CASSGSGAATQYF. CDR3 nucleotides: TGTGCCAGCTCCGGTAGCGGGGCCGCTACGCAGTATTTT.

This clonotype appeared a few times. The chain uses TRBV4-2 and TRBJ1-1; maybe TRBD1 (5 bases). CDR3 length equals 15 residues. In germline, CDR1 is LGHNA, CDR2 YNFKEQ. V was cut by 6 bases and J by 1 base, with 15 bases left in between. The CDR3: CASRPGPRGNTEAFF. CDR3 bases: TGTGCCAGCAGACCGGGGCCTAGGGGGAACACTGAAGCTTTCTTT.

The gene calls are TRBV4-2 and TRBJ2-5; D is undetermined. V gave up 1 base and J gave up 5 bases, with 8 bases separating them. Germline V gene data show CDR1 as LGHNA and CDR2 as YNFKEQ. The CDR3 totals 13 residues. This CDR3 reads CASSQVLYETQYF. CDR3 DNA sequence: TGTGCCAGCAGCCAAGTGCTCTACGAGACCCAGTACTTC.